What follows is one T cell receptor (beta chain) and its context. The table lists this clonotype with a count of one. The specificity of this receptor is unknown. No clone much larger than this one lies a single base away; base qualities are absent. One read gives only weak evidence. Via the germline V gene, CDR1 is SNHLY and CDR2 FYNNEI. Reading from cysteine to phenylalanine, the CDR3 counts 13 amino acids. Only the CDR3 DNA stays, 39 bases, in frame from base 1. The V end loses 9 bases and the J end loses 5 bases, and a stretch of 13 bases separates them. Ficoll-Paque density gradient centrifugation was used to isolate PBMCs. The data belong to a study of T-cell memory formation after mild COVID-19 listed by TCRdb under 2021. About the study as a whole: TCR sequence clusters from the two donors were largely donor specific. In two donors, T-cell clones that expanded and contracted after mild COVID-19 were tracked by sequencing TCRalpha and TCRbeta repertoires over time. Two young, previously healthy adult volunteers made up the cohort, one male and one female. Overall study results and their limits: The detection of some responding clones in pre-infection memory suggests that pre-existing cross-reactive memory T cells joined the SARS-CoV-2 response. The second-wave clones that peaked on day 37 were not confirmed to be SARS-CoV-2 specific. Clones that contracted from day 15 to 85 showed balanced CD4/CD8 phenotypes, whereas a second wave of clones that expanded from day 15 to 37 leaned towards CD4+. Only two mild cases were covered by the study, and larger cohorts that include severe cases with pre-infection samples were considered necessary. Contracting CD4+ clones turned up mainly in the CM and EM memory subsets, whereas EMRA was where CD8+ clones were enriched.

TCRdb records Illumina NovaSeq 6000 as the sequencer. cDNA libraries for TCRalpha and TCRbeta were prepared by 5'RACE using constant-segment primers, with sample barcodes and unique molecular identifiers added. Trizol reagent was used to extract RNA from every sample. Amplification of the libraries took two PCR steps, and the second step added a second sample barcode plus Illumina TruSeq adapters. Libraries were sequenced on an Illumina NovaSeq with 2 x 150 bp paired-end reads. As for the original processing: With migec v1.2.7, reads were demultiplexed and then collapsed into UMI-guided consensus sequences. Using mixcr v2.1.11, UMI consensuses were aligned to TRA and TRB V and J templates and then assembled into clonotypes. Expanded or contracted clonotypes were those called significant by both edgeR and NoisET, with noise models trained on biological replicates. For edgeR calls, a false discovery rate-adjusted p below 0.01 and a log2 fold-change threshold of 1 were applied. As an exploratory analysis of dynamics, max-normalized trajectories of the 1000 most abundant clonotypes were examined by PCA with hierarchical clustering. Each responding clone was given a CD4 or CD8 phenotype based on the CD4+ and CD8+ repertoires, which had been sequenced separately. The public reads were reprocessed in TCRdb via fastp at Q25 and MiXCR, keeping in-frame beta chains. Each CDR3 protein gets just one entry, which takes the most common genes and DNA from the rows behind it. The V and J calls reflect TCRdb's pipeline rather than the authors' work. The sample yields about 88,000 distinct CDR3 sequences; roughly 25% were counted once. The top ten constitute over 40% of the sample.

The rearranged segments are TRBV2 and TRBJ1-4; the D gene lacks a confident call. The sequence was obtained from a young man who had mild COVID-19 (a few samples of this study predate the infection). The sample titles of this study are shuffled in the database, so cell type and time point are left out; the donor was told from shared clones. The specimen sequenced was PBMCs or a T cell subset sorted from them (not recorded which). The CDR3 region reads CASLGRANEKLFF. DNA sequence: TGTGCCAGTCTGGGCAGAGCGAATGAAAAACTGTTTTTT.